One sample yielded the 25 T cell receptor beta chains listed below, sequenced in a study of early T cells in non-severe SARS-CoV-2 infection. TCRdb analysed the 5' RACE reads with MiXCR anew, one entry per CDR3 protein. The sample lists around 60,000 distinct CDR3 sequences, roughly 13% occurring once. Sequencing was carried out using whole blood. The receptors originated from an adult who was a healthcare worker with PCR-confirmed SARS-CoV-2 infection or an uninfected control (not recorded which).

In its sample, this clonotype was seen many times. The chain uses TRBV12-3 or TRBV12-4 and TRBJ1-5; D is ambiguous. CDR3 length equals 12 residues. V lost 6 bases and J lost 7, with 10 bases in between. The CDR3 spells CASRVGSQPQHF. In DNA form, the CDR3 reads TGTGCCAGCAGAGTCGGGAGCCAGCCCCAGCATTTT.

This rearrangement joins TRBV4-1 to TRBJ2-7; 8 positions match TRBD1. The ends lost 3 bases at V and 5 bases at J; junction bases unmatched: 6. The CDR3 covers 14 residues. Per the germline V gene, CDR1 is MGHRA and CDR2 is YSYEKL. As DNA, the CDR3 is TGCGCCAGCAGCCATGCGGCAGGGGGCGACGAGCAGTACTTC. Protein: CASSHAAGGDEQYF.

This clonotype was observed many times. The rearrangement uses TRBV20-1 and TRBJ2-3, with D possibly TRBD1 on 6 matching bases. Per the germline V gene, CDR1 is DFQATT and CDR2 is SNEGSKA (reference sequence). Between the trimmed V and J ends, which lost 5 bases and 0 bases, there was a span of 15 bases. This CDR3 is built from 15 residues. The CDR3 bases are TGCAGTGCTGACAACAGGGAGAAGAGCACAGATACGCAGTATTTT. This encodes CSADNREKSTDTQYF.

This clonotype has at least ten counts. The V and J genes are TRBV5-1 and TRBJ1-4; D perhaps matches TRBD1 (5 bases). The germline gives CDR1 SGHRS, CDR2 YFSETQ. Trimming shortened V by 0 bases and J by 6 bases, and 9 bases separated the two germline ends. This CDR3 has 14 amino acids. DNA for the CDR3: TGCGCCAGCAGCTTGGAAGCGGGGGATGAAAAACTGTTTTTT. It translates to CASSLEAGDEKLFF.

The V and J genes are TRBV7-3 and TRBJ2-2; TRBD2 matches at 10 bases. The CDR3 totals 16 residues. Losses at the gene ends were 4 bases for V and 1 base for J; bases not matched to a gene: 3. The germline V gene has CDR1 SGHTA and CDR2 FQGTGA. CDR3 sequence (DNA): TGTGCCAGCAGCTCCGGACTAGCGGAGAACACCGGGGAGCTGTTTTTT. Translating gives CASSSGLAENTGELFF.

This clonotype was seen a few times. The chain combines TRBV29-1 with TRBJ2-1; D tentatively fits TRBD1 or TRBD2 (7 bases each). The germline V gene has CDR1 SQVTM and CDR2 ANQGSEA. V was shortened by 6 bases and J by 8 bases, with 17 bases between the two germline ends. The length of the CDR3 is 13 residues. In nucleotides, the CDR3 is TGCAGCGTCGGACAGGTGGGAGGGGATGAGCAGTTCTTC. This gives the protein CSVGQVGGDEQFF.

This clonotype has a handful of counts. This chain links TRBV7-3 with TRBJ1-1; D unclear. Germline CDR1 SGHTA, CDR2 FQGTGA. The length of the CDR3 is 13 residues. V lost 0 bases to trimming and J lost 3 bases, with 5 bases between them. For the CDR3, the DNA is TGTGCCAGCAGCTTAACTCCGGACACTGAAGCTTTCTTT. Its protein is CASSLTPDTEAFF.

This clonotype came up many times. The chain links TRBV11-2 to TRBJ2-7; the D gene could be TRBD1 or TRBD2 (5 bases each). Germline CDR1 reads SGHAT; CDR2 reads FQNNGV. V lost 4 bases, J lost 3 bases, and 16 bases lay in between. The CDR3 is 15 amino acids. CDR3 coding DNA: TGTGCCAGCAGCTCTAAAACCGGGACCTTCTACGAGCAGTACTTC. Protein product: CASSSKTGTFYEQYF.

The chain recombines TRBV6-6 with TRBJ2-2, with D tentatively TRBD1 or TRBD2 (5 bases each). Germline CDR1 MNHNY, CDR2 SVGAGI (reference sequence). The CDR3 spans 13 residues. Trimming stripped 7 bases from V and 2 bases from J, with 8 bases between. CDR3 nucleotides: TGTGCCAGCAACGGGGCTAACACCGGGGAGCTGTTTTTT. The encoded protein is CASNGANTGELFF.

This clonotype was recorded at least ten times. This chain uses TRBV20-1 with TRBJ1-1; TRBD1 aligns across 7 bases. Per germline, CDR1 DFQATT and CDR2 SNEGSKA (reference sequence). This CDR3 is 11 amino acids long. The CDR3 here is CRGQQNTEAFF. The CDR3 DNA reads TGCAGGGGACAGCAGAACACTGAAGCTTTCTTT.

This clonotype appeared a few times. The chain links TRBV7-6 to TRBJ2-5; 11 bases fit TRBD1. The CDR3 extends over 15 amino acids. In germline, CDR1 is SGHVS, CDR2 FNYEAQ. After removal of 1 base from V and 5 bases from J, the junction contained 3 bases not matched to a gene. The CDR3 sequence: CASSLGTGGVETQYF. The CDR3 nucleotides are TGTGCCAGCAGCTTAGGGACAGGGGGCGTCGAGACCCAGTACTTC.

This clonotype was recorded at least ten times. This chain joins TRBV12-3 or TRBV12-4 and TRBJ1-1; the D is unclear. The CDR3 is 14 residues long. Trimming took off 6 bases at V and 1 base at J, with 12 bases between the two ends. The CDR3 reads CASRRIEGNTEAFF. The CDR3 coding sequence is TGTGCCAGCAGGCGGATAGAGGGGAACACTGAAGCTTTCTTT.

The genes are TRBV12-3 or TRBV12-4 and TRBJ2-3, with 8 bases aligning to TRBD1. The CDR3 has 14 residues. J lost 3 bases, V lost 6 bases, and 5 bases had no gene match. The CDR3 is CASRRGQGTDTQYF. The CDR3 DNA is TGTGCCAGCAGAAGAGGACAGGGTACAGATACGCAGTATTTT.

This clonotype came up many times. This chain joins TRBV25-1 and TRBJ2-7; possible D gene TRBD1, 5 bases. Germline lookup yields CDR1 MGHDK and CDR2 SYGVNS. Trimming took 10 bases from V and 2 from J, leaving 15 bases between them. CDR3 size: 13 residues. The CDR3 sequence: CATIGRGTYEQYF. The CDR3 DNA reads TGTGCCACCATAGGTAGGGGAACCTACGAGCAGTACTTC.

This clonotype occurred many times. The chain couples TRBV11-2 to TRBJ1-5; possible D gene TRBD1, 6 bases. Germline CDR1 and CDR2: SGHAT and FQNNGV. The ends were cut back, 2 bases at V and 5 bases at J, with 10 bases in the middle. The CDR3 sequence is 14 residues long. The CDR3 coding sequence is TGTGCCAGCAGCTTACAGGGGTCAGATCAGCCCCAGCATTTT. Translation gives CASSLQGSDQPQHF.

This clonotype was detected only a few times. This chain connects TRBV6-5 to TRBJ2-3, with D possibly matching TRBD2 (7 bases). V gave up 4 bases and J gave up 4 bases, with 15 bases separating them. The CDR3 contains 15 residues. CDR1 MNHEY and CDR2 SVGAGI come from the germline V gene. The CDR3: CASSSPGGLADTQYF. The CDR3 DNA follows: TGTGCCAGCAGTTCCCCCGGGGGGCTCGCAGATACGCAGTATTTT.

This clonotype was detected a few times. The rearrangement links TRBV10-3 to TRBJ2-7, with 9 nucleotides matching TRBD2. V lost 7 bases, J lost 5 bases, and 6 bases stayed unmatched. The length of the CDR3 is 13 residues. CDR1 is ENHRY, CDR2 SYGVKD, per germline. The CDR3: CAIKIAGDHEQYF. Here the CDR3 DNA reads TGTGCCATCAAGATAGCGGGAGACCACGAGCAGTACTTC.

The sample holds a few counts of this clonotype. V usage is TRBV2 and J usage is TRBJ2-7; D gene ambiguous. Germline V gene data show CDR1 as SNHLY and CDR2 as FYNNEI. V was cut by 11 bases and J by 0 bases, with 11 bases left in between. The CDR3 covers 12 residues. Here the CDR3 reads CASRVISYEQYF. The CDR3 DNA reads as TGTGCCTCCCGGGTGATCTCCTACGAGCAGTACTTC.

The rearrangement uses TRBV7-9 and TRBJ2-1; 7 positions agree with TRBD1. CDR3 length: 16 amino acids. Germline CDR1 and CDR2: SEHNR and FQNEAQ (reference sequence). V was pared by 5 bases and J by 4 bases, with 11 bases of the junction left unmatched. The CDR3 sequence: CASSREDRLEYNEQFF. In DNA form, the CDR3 reads TGTGCCAGCAGCCGTGAGGACAGGCTCGAATACAATGAGCAGTTCTTC.

This clonotype has at least ten counts. The chain couples TRBV28 to TRBJ2-7; 7 bases are a match to TRBD1. Trimming cost V 4 bases and J 4 bases; bases outside gene matches: 13. Germline CDR1 and CDR2: MDHEN and SYDVKM. CDR3 length: 16 residues. The CDR3 coding sequence is TGTGCCAGCAGTTCAATTGGGAGCAGGGGGTGGTACGAGCAGTACTTC. Its translation is CASSSIGSRGWYEQYF.

This clonotype was seen only a few times. This chain uses TRBV7-3 with TRBJ2-3; D not resolved. The germline V gene has CDR1 SGHTA and CDR2 FQGTGA. Trimming cost V 5 bases and J 5 bases, with 11 bases left between them. CDR3 length: 13 residues. The CDR3 DNA sequence: TGTGCCAGCAGCGTCAACTACGGAGATACGCAGTATTTT. It codes for CASSVNYGDTQYF.

The chain carries TRBV4-1 and TRBJ2-5; no clear D. CDR1 MGHRA and CDR2 YSYEKL come from the germline V gene. Trimming stripped 4 bases from V and 4 bases from J, with 10 bases between. The length of the CDR3 is 13 residues. The CDR3 loop reads CASSLPQGETQYF. In DNA, the CDR3 is TGCGCCAGCAGCCTACCACAAGGAGAGACCCAGTACTTC.

This chain links TRBV28 with TRBJ1-2; D gene ambiguous. Trimming removed 2 bases at V and 1 base at J, with 5 bases between. The CDR3 contains 13 residues. Germline CDR1 is MDHEN and CDR2 is SYDVKM. The CDR3 here is CASSLPNNYGYTF. The CDR3 DNA is TGTGCCAGCAGTTTACCCAATAACTATGGCTACACCTTC.

This clonotype was observed many times. CDR3 sequence reads: CASSPGLEAFF. DNA of the CDR3: TGTGCCAGCAGTCCTGGGCTTGAAGCTTTCTTT. The chain employs TRBV5-8 and TRBJ1-1, with D unresolved. The V and J ends lost 5 bases and 7 bases respectively, with 9 bases between them. Germline CDR1 reads SGHTS; CDR2 reads YDEGEE. This CDR3 comprises 11 residues.

The table lists this clonotype with many counts. The J gene is TRBJ2-1, the V gene TRBV7-3; perhaps TRBD2 as D (5 bases). The germline CDR1 and CDR2 sequences are SGHTA and FQGTGA. Trimming stripped 2 bases from V and 6 bases from J, with 14 bases between. The CDR3 extends over 15 amino acids. The CDR3 protein is CASSLGASLPNEQFF. The CDR3 bases are TGTGCCAGCAGCTTAGGTGCTAGCCTCCCCAATGAGCAGTTCTTC.